Presented here are 28 T cell receptor beta chains from one specimen sequenced in a study of T cells in Graves' hyperthyroidism and ophthalmopathy. TCR beta CDR3 regions were amplified from RNA transcripts. HTBI primers were the set used in a first-round RT-PCR of the TCR CDR3. Via MiXCR, TCRdb re-called the multiplex PCR reads, giving one row per CDR3 protein. The sample has roughly 530,000 distinct CDR3 sequences; roughly 17% are singletons. The sample was blood. The receptors derive from a woman younger than 35 with Graves' ophthalmopathy.

This clonotype was picked up many times. V usage is TRBV6-1 and J usage is TRBJ1-5, with no clear D. This CDR3 spans 17 amino acids. CDR1 MNHNS and CDR2 SASEGT come from the germline V gene. The V gene lost 5 bases and the J gene lost 1 base, with 18 bases spanning the gap. The CDR3 here is CASSSTLVRGSNQPQHF. CDR3 DNA sequence: TGTGCCAGCAGTTCGACACTCGTACGGGGAAGCAATCAGCCCCAGCATTTT.

This clonotype has a count of ten or more. The V call is TRBV5-8, the J call TRBJ2-1; D gene ambiguous. This CDR3 is built from 14 residues. The germline V gene encodes CDR1 SGHTS and CDR2 YDEGEE. V was clipped by 0 bases and J by 9 bases, with 13 bases between them. CDR3 protein: CASSLEGWGGEQFF. The CDR3 nucleotides read TGTGCCAGCAGCTTGGAGGGATGGGGTGGTGAGCAGTTCTTC.

A note on this clonotype: This may arise from a read error, as a much more abundant clone is one base away. The chain recombines TRBV7-9 with TRBJ2-7; tentatively, D is TRBD1 (5 bases). The CDR3 has 15 residues. The germline CDR1 and CDR2 sequences are SEHNR and FQNEAQ (reference sequence). Trimming took off 5 bases at V and 6 bases at J, with 20 bases between the two ends. CDR3 in amino acids: CASSRGPLDKREQYF. CDR3 DNA sequence: TGTGCCAGCAGCCGTGGCCCCCTGGACAAGCGCGAGCAGTACTTC. The complete variable domain, with remaining parts taken from reference TRBV7-9 and TRBJ2-7, reads DTGVSQNPRHKITKRGQNVTFRCDPISEHNRLYWYRQTLGQGPEFLTYFQNEAQLEKSRLLSDRFSAERPKGSFSTLEIQRTEQGDSAMYLCASSRGPLDKREQYFGPGTRLTVT.

In its sample, this clonotype was seen many times. The gene calls are TRBV30 and TRBJ1-1; D uncertain. Germline CDR1 is GTSNPN and CDR2 is SVGIG (reference sequence). With 0 bases removed from V and 7 bases from J, the gap between germline ends came to 12 bases. The length of the CDR3 is 13 residues. The DNA of the CDR3 is TGTGCCTGGAGTGTACGCCAGGACCTTGAAGCTTTCTTT. This gives the protein CAWSVRQDLEAFF.

V and J are TRBV6-1 and TRBJ1-1; 8 nucleotides match TRBD1. The CDR3 covers 16 residues. V dropped 2 bases and J dropped 1; count of bases not matched to a gene: 6. Germline assignment: CDR1 MNHNS and CDR2 SASEGT. CDR3 nucleotide sequence: TGTGCCAGCAGTGAACGGGCAGGGGGCGGGAACACTGAAGCTTTCTTT. Protein: CASSERAGGGNTEAFF.

This clonotype appeared many times. V and J are TRBV28 and TRBJ2-2; D remains ambiguous. This CDR3 has 15 residues. Germline V gene lookup returns CDR1 MDHEN and CDR2 SYDVKM. V was cut by 3 bases and J by 6 bases, with 14 bases left in between. The CDR3 DNA is TGTGCCAGCAGTTTCGGATCCCCCGAGGCCGGGGAGCTGTTTTTT. This encodes CASSFGSPEAGELFF.

This chain joins TRBV5-1 and TRBJ1-1; D is perhaps TRBD1 (6 bases). With 4 bases removed from V and 4 bases from J, the gap between germline ends came to 14 bases. Germline CDR1 and CDR2: SGHRS and YFSETQ. This CDR3 has 14 amino acids. Here the CDR3 DNA reads TGCGCCAGCAGCGGGGGTAGAGGGGGCACTGAAGCTTTCTTT. Protein: CASSGGRGGTEAFF.

The chain combines TRBV9 with TRBJ2-1; no definite D call. Between the trimmed V and J ends, which lost 0 bases and 3 bases, there was a span of 10 bases. Germline V gene sequence: CDR1 SGDLS, CDR2 YYNGEE. The CDR3 is 15 residues long. The CDR3 spells CASSVELLGYNEQFF. Here the CDR3 DNA reads TGTGCCAGCAGCGTAGAGCTTCTTGGCTACAATGAGCAGTTCTTC.

This clonotype was seen at least ten times. The chain uses TRBV3-1 and TRBJ2-7; the match to TRBD2 covers 8 bases. Unmatched junction bases numbered 6, after V lost 4 bases and J lost 7 bases. This CDR3 spans 13 amino acids. Germline loops: CDR1 LGHDT, CDR2 YNNKEL (reference sequence). CDR3 DNA: TGTGCCAGCAGCCCCCGGACTAGCCGAGAGCAGTACTTC. It codes for CASSPRTSREQYF.

This chain uses TRBV15 with TRBJ2-5, with 13 nucleotides matching TRBD2. Per the germline V gene, CDR1 is LNHNV and CDR2 is YYDKDF (reference sequence). There are 15 residues in the CDR3. V gave up 6 bases and J gave up 5 bases; unmatched junction bases: 6. CDR3 coding DNA: TGTGCCACCAGACGGACTAGCGGGAGTGTGGAGACCCAGTACTTC. Translating it yields CATRRTSGSVETQYF.

The V call is TRBV28, the J call TRBJ1-2, with D uncertain. The CDR3 consists of 14 residues. V gave up 4 bases and J gave up 8 bases, with 17 bases separating them. CDR1 is MDHEN, CDR2 SYDVKM, per germline. The CDR3 protein is CASSSLGPTLGYTF. In nucleotides, the CDR3 is TGTGCCAGCAGTTCCTTGGGCCCGACTTTGGGCTACACCTTC.

This clonotype showed up many times. This chain connects TRBV20-1 to TRBJ2-3; 8 bases map to TRBD2. Germline V gene sequence: CDR1 DFQATT, CDR2 SNEGSKA (reference sequence). This CDR3 has 14 amino acids. Trimming cost V 4 bases and J 2 bases; bases outside gene matches: 5. CDR3 nucleotide sequence: TGCAGTGCTACCTTAGCGGGAAACACAGATACGCAGTATTTT. Its protein product is CSATLAGNTDTQYF.

In this sample, this clonotype turned up many times. The rearrangement links TRBV18 to TRBJ1-6; no clear D gene. This CDR3 is built from 15 residues. CDR1 and CDR2 from the germline V gene are KGHSH and LQKENI. The ends were cut back, 3 bases at V and 7 bases at J, with 13 bases in the middle. DNA for the CDR3: TGTGCCAGCTCACCGAGGTCAGACGAGAATTCACCCCTCCACTTT. This encodes CASSPRSDENSPLHF.

On this clonotype: This could be a read error, since a much larger clone is one nucleotide away. The chain recombines TRBV13 with TRBJ1-2, with 10 bases aligning to TRBD1. Germline V lookup: CDR1 PRHDT, CDR2 FYEKMQ (reference sequence). The CDR3 totals 14 residues. Written as DNA, the CDR3 is TGTGTCAGCAGTTTGGGACAGGGGTTAAATGGCTACACCTTC. This translates into CVSSLGQGLNGYTF.

This chain uses TRBV28 with TRBJ1-5; D is ambiguous. Germline V gives CDR1 MDHEN, CDR2 SYDVKM. The CDR3 is made up of 14 amino acids. Deletions cut 6 bases from V and 2 bases from J, with 11 bases between. The DNA for the CDR3 is TGTGCCAGCAGCACCCCTCTGGGCAATCAGCCCCAGCATTTT. Protein: CASSTPLGNQPQHF.

There are many counts of this clonotype. J is TRBJ1-1 and V is TRBV6-1; D is unresolved. The germline V gene encodes CDR1 MNHNS and CDR2 SASEGT. V lost 6 bases and J lost 1, with 9 bases in between. The CDR3 has 13 amino acids. The CDR3 protein is CASRMDGNTEAFF. CDR3 sequence (DNA): TGTGCCAGCAGGATGGACGGGAACACTGAAGCTTTCTTT.

This clonotype was seen a handful of times. V usage is TRBV12-3 or TRBV12-4 and J usage is TRBJ2-7, with D perhaps matching TRBD1 (6 bases). The length of the CDR3 is 12 residues. The ends were cut back, 10 bases at V and 1 base at J, with 11 bases in the middle. The DNA for the CDR3 is TGTGCCACCTCTACAGGGTCCTACGAGCAGTACTTC. It encodes CATSTGSYEQYF.

The table lists this clonotype with many counts. The gene calls are TRBV2 and TRBJ2-7; D is possibly TRBD2 (6 bases). The germline gives CDR1 SNHLY, CDR2 FYNNEI. V gave up 5 bases and J gave up 3 bases, with 14 bases separating them. The CDR3 spans 14 residues. The CDR3 reads CASSINGRNYEQYF. The DNA for the CDR3 is TGTGCCAGCAGTATTAACGGGAGAAACTACGAGCAGTACTTC.

A few counts support this clonotype. The chain joins TRBV30 to TRBJ2-2, with 9 bases lining up with TRBD2. This CDR3 contains 15 residues. Germline-derived CDR1 and CDR2 are GTSNPN and SVGIG (reference sequence). V trimming: 0 bases; J trimming: 1 base; junction bases outside the gene matches: 0. The CDR3 nucleotides read TGTGCCTGGAGTGTACTAGCGGGGAACACCGGGGAGCTGTTTTTT. Amino acids: CAWSVLAGNTGELFF.

The sample holds many counts of this clonotype. This sequence joins TRBV30 and TRBJ2-7; D gene ambiguous. Germline values: CDR1 GTSNPN, CDR2 SVGIG (reference sequence). Trimming cost V 1 base and J 5 bases, with 6 bases left between them. This CDR3 has 11 amino acids. The CDR3 DNA reads as TGTGCCTGGAGTGAGGCAGACGAGCAGTACTTC. Protein: CAWSEADEQYF. The whole variable domain, remainder taken from reference TRBV30 and TRBJ2-7, is SQTIHQWPATLVQPVGSPLSLECTVEGTSNPNLYWYRQAAGRGLQLLFYSVGIGQISSEVPQNLSASRPQDRQFILSSKKLLLSDSGFYLCAWSEADEQYFGPGTRLTVT.

This clonotype was observed a few times. The chain joins TRBV7-9 to TRBJ1-5; unclear D gene. Germline CDR1 reads SEHNR; CDR2 reads FQNEAQ (reference sequence). Trimming removed 3 bases from V and 4 bases from J, with 10 bases in between. This CDR3 spans 14 amino acids. The CDR3 reads CASSFTGSNQPQHF. The CDR3 DNA follows: TGTGCCAGCAGCTTTACGGGCAGTAATCAGCCCCAGCATTTT.

This clonotype occurred many times. The chain links TRBV28 to TRBJ2-3; D might be TRBD1 (5 bases). This CDR3 region has 15 residues. Trimming shortened V by 7 bases and J by 3 bases, and 17 bases separated the two germline ends. The germline V gene has CDR1 MDHEN and CDR2 SYDVKM. CDR3 residues: CASTQDRGSTDTQYF. The DNA of the CDR3 is TGTGCCAGCACTCAAGATAGGGGTTCGACAGATACGCAGTATTTT.

This clonotype came up a few times. The chain employs TRBV25-1 and TRBJ2-7; 8 nucleotides agree with TRBD1. Germline CDR1 MGHDK, CDR2 SYGVNS. Trimming took 8 bases from V and 1 from J; bases not matched to a gene: 7. The CDR3 extends over 14 amino acids. CDR3 sequence reads: CASGSGTGSYEQYF. The CDR3 DNA follows: TGTGCCAGCGGCTCCGGGACAGGATCCTACGAGCAGTACTTC.

A few counts support this clonotype. The chain has TRBV20-1 and TRBJ2-3, with 7 bases lining up with TRBD2. CDR1 and CDR2 (germline): DFQATT, SNEGSKA (reference sequence). V was pared by 3 bases and J by 7 bases, with 10 bases of the junction left unmatched. The CDR3 contains 14 residues. This CDR3 is CSARPGLRPNTQYF. The DNA for the CDR3 is TGCAGTGCTAGGCCGGGACTAAGGCCGAATACGCAGTATTTT.

This clonotype was picked up many times. The V and J genes are TRBV30 and TRBJ2-1; D ambiguous. The V end was cut by 3 bases, the J end by 7 bases, with 7 bases between. In germline, CDR1 is GTSNPN, CDR2 SVGIG (reference sequence). The CDR3 loop spans 11 amino acids. CDR3 coding DNA: TGTGCCTGGAGCTACCGAAATGAGCAGTTCTTC. It codes for CAWSYRNEQFF.

This clonotype was found many times. The V call is TRBV7-3, the J call TRBJ1-1, with TRBD1 as a possible D gene (5 bases). The V end lost 3 bases, the J end lost 0 bases, and 29 bases lay between the germline ends. The CDR3 has 21 amino acids. In germline, CDR1 is SGHTA, CDR2 FQGTGA. The CDR3 loop reads CASSLLPLGGSAGSLNTEAFF. CDR3 DNA sequence: TGTGCCAGCAGCTTGCTCCCCTTGGGGGGGTCGGCAGGTTCCCTGAACACTGAAGCTTTCTTT.

This clonotype showed up just a few times. The gene calls are TRBV28 and TRBJ1-1; possibly TRBD1 for D (5 bases). Trimming cost V 6 bases and J 4 bases, with 15 bases left between them. Germline CDR1 and CDR2: MDHEN and SYDVKM. This CDR3 contains 14 residues. In DNA, the CDR3 is TGTGCCAGCAGACACCACGGGGGGGTCACTGAAGCTTTCTTT. Its protein is CASRHHGGVTEAFF.

The table lists this clonotype with a few counts. The V and J genes are TRBV12-3 or TRBV12-4 and TRBJ1-3, with D possibly being TRBD1 (5 bases). V was trimmed by 4 bases and J by 0 bases, leaving 16 bases between them. The length of the CDR3 is 17 residues. The DNA for the CDR3 is TGTGCCAGCAGTTCGATCGGGGGGACGCACTCTGGAAACACCATATATTTT. Translating it yields CASSSIGGTHSGNTIYF.